The present TCR beta chain was sequenced within a study of CD8 T cells in Susac syndrome. Unmatched junction bases numbered 6, after V lost 6 bases and J lost 6 bases. The CDR3 runs to 14 residues. Looked up from germline, CDR1 is MNHEY and CDR2 is SVGAGI. A quantity of about 0.5 to 1 ug RNA underwent reverse transcription using random hexamers. TCRdb re-called the immunoSEQ multiplex PCR reads with MiXCR, one entry per CDR3 protein. The sample records tens of thousands of distinct CDR3 sequences, approximately 94% being singletons. FACS enriched CD8+ TEMRA cells, while bulk CD8+ and CD4+ were negatively isolated.

Sequencing was performed on CD8+ T cells from PBMCs. This clonotype was obtained from a human donor with Susac syndrome. The rearrangement links TRBV6-5 to TRBJ2-7; TRBD2 aligns across 12 bases. The CDR3: CASSPGTSGLEQYF. In DNA, the CDR3 is TGTGCCAGCAGCCCCGGGACTAGCGGGCTCGAGCAGTACTTC.